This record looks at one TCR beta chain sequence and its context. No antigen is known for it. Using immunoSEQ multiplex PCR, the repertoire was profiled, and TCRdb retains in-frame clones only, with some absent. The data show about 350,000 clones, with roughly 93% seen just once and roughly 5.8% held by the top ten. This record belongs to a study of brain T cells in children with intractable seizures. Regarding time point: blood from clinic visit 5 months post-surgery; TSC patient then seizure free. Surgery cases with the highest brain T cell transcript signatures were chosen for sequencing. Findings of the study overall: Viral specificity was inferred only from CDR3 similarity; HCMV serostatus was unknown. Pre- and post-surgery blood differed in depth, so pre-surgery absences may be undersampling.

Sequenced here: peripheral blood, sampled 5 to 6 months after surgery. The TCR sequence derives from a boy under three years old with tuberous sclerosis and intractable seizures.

The DNA for the CDR3 is TGTGCCAGCAGTTATGGGCGCAATCAGCCCCAGCATTTT. Its translation is CASSYGRNQPQHF. This chain connects TRBV28 to TRBJ1-5; D unresolved. CDR3 length: 13 residues. The V and J ends lost 4 bases and 2 bases respectively, with 6 bases between them. CDR1 and CDR2 from the germline V gene are MDHEN and SYDVKM.